The clone carrying this TCR beta chain was recorded a few times. Each single cDNA molecule received a unique molecular identifier. Each CDR3 protein is one row after TCRdb ran MiXCR on the 5' RACE reads. The repertoire holds 95,000 to 110,000 distinct CDR3 sequences, with around 10% as singletons. This specimen comes from a study of early T cells in non-severe SARS-CoV-2 infection. Trimming shortened V by 2 bases and J by 0 bases, and 13 bases separated the two germline ends. Looked up from germline, CDR1 is MNHEY and CDR2 is SVGAGI. CDR3 length: 16 residues. Sequencing used whole blood. The chain joins TRBV6-5 to TRBJ1-2, with D unclear. This TCR was recovered from an adult who was a healthcare worker with PCR-confirmed SARS-CoV-2 infection or an uninfected control (not recorded which). The CDR3 protein is CASSYGSRRANYGYTF. Written as DNA, the CDR3 is TGTGCCAGCAGTTACGGCAGCAGGCGGGCTAACTATGGCTACACCTTC.